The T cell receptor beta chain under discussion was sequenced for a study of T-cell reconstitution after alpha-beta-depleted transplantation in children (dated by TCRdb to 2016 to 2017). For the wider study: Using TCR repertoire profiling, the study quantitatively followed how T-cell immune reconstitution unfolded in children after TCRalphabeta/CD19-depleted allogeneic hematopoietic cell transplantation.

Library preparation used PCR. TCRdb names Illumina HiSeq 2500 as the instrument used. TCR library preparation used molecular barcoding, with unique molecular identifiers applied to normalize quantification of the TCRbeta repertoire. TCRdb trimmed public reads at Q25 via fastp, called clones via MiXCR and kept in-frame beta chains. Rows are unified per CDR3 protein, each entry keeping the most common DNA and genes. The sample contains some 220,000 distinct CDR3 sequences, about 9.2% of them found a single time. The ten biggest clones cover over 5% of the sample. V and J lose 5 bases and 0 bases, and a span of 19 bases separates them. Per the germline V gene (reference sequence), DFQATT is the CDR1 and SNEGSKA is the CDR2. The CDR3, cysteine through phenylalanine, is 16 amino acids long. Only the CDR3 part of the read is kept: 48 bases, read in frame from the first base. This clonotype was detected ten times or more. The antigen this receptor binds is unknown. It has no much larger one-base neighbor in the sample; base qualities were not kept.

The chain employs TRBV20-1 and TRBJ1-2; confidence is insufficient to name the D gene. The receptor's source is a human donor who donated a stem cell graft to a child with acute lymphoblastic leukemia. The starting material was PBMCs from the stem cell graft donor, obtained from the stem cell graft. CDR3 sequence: CSARNEPRGSNYGYTF. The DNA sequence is TGCAGTGCTCGGAATGAGCCACGGGGATCTAACTATGGCTACACCTTC.